This is a list of T cell receptor beta chains from one sample in a study of blood T cell repertoires in COVID-19. Profiled with immunoSEQ multiplex PCR; TCRdb holds only in-frame clones, not every one. Of about 300,000 clones in the sample, 88% were seen once. Sequenced material: peripheral blood. Receptors originate from a woman in her 30s who had recovered from COVID-19. Both conserved end residues are part of each CDR3. Each record gives: clone size, D gene, V gene, J gene, CDR3 DNA, CDR3 protein. D genes are given only for firm matches. Expanded clones get a size class; other rows say once, few or many, or leave the size out.

size: .; D: TRBD1; V: TRBV27; J: TRBJ2-7; DNA: TGTGCCAGCAGTCTCCGACAGGGGAACTCCTACGAGCAGTACTTC; CDR3: CASSLRQGNSYEQYF
size: .; D: .; V: TRBV27; J: TRBJ1-6; DNA: TGTGCCAGCAGGACAGCAGCGCCGTTAAATTCACCCCTCCACTTT; CDR3: CASRTAAPLNSPLHF
size: .; D: .; V: TRBV19; J: TRBJ1-5; DNA: TGTGCCAGTAGCTATAACAATCAGCCCCAGCATTTT; CDR3: CASSYNNQPQHF
size: .; D: .; V: TRBV9; J: TRBJ1-4; DNA: TGTGCCAGCAGCCCCCAGGGCGGGACAACTAATGAAAAACTGTTTTTT; CDR3: CASSPQGGTTNEKLFF
size: .; D: .; V: TRBV7-8; J: TRBJ2-1; DNA: TGTGCCAGCAGCTTTGGCGGGGCGGGAAATGAGCAGTTCTTC; CDR3: CASSFGGAGNEQFF
size: .; D: TRBD2; V: TRBV7-3; J: TRBJ2-3; DNA: TGTGCCAGCAGCTCTATAGCGGGGGGGCAAGATACGCAGTATTTT; CDR3: CASSSIAGGQDTQYF
size: .; D: .; V: TRBV5-1; J: TRBJ1-1; DNA: TGCGCCAGCAGCACGTCGAAGGACAAGAACACTGAAGCTTTCTTT; CDR3: CASSTSKDKNTEAFF
size: once; D: .; V: TRBV4-1; J: TRBJ2-6; DNA: TGCGCCAGCAGCCAAGATCCCAACTCTGGGGCCAACGTCCTGACTTTC; CDR3: CASSQDPNSGANVLTF
size: .; D: .; V: TRBV6-2/TRBV6-3; J: TRBJ2-7; DNA: TGTGCCAGCAGTTACTCCAGGGGCTACGAGCAGTACTTC; CDR3: CASSYSRGYEQYF
size: .; D: TRBD1; V: TRBV11-3; J: TRBJ2-7; DNA: TGTGCCAGCAGCATGGGGACAGGGGACTACGAGCAGTACTTC; CDR3: CASSMGTGDYEQYF
size: .; D: TRBD1; V: TRBV29-1; J: TRBJ2-1; DNA: TGCAGCTTAGGACAGGATTCCTACAATGAGCAGTTCTTC; CDR3: CSLGQDSYNEQFF
size: .; D: TRBD2; V: TRBV6-4; J: TRBJ2-1; DNA: TGTGCCAGCAGTGACTACCCTAGGGCGGGGGGGTACAATGAGCAGTTCTTC; CDR3: CASSDYPRAGGYNEQFF
size: once; D: .; V: TRBV19; J: TRBJ1-3; DNA: TGTGCCACCAAAGGAGGAACAAGTGGAAACACCATATATTTT; CDR3: CATKGGTSGNTIYF
size: .; D: TRBD2; V: TRBV27; J: TRBJ2-1; DNA: TGTGCCAGCAGTTTATGGGCTAGCGGGGGTGATGAGCAGTTCTTC; CDR3: CASSLWASGGDEQFF
size: .; D: TRBD1; V: TRBV2; J: TRBJ1-3; DNA: TGTGCCAGCAACGGACAGGGCTCTGGAAACACCATATATTTT; CDR3: CASNGQGSGNTIYF
size: once; D: TRBD1; V: TRBV29-1; J: TRBJ2-7; DNA: TGCAGCGTGCCCGGGACAGACGAGCAGTACTTC; CDR3: CSVPGTDEQYF
size: .; D: TRBD1; V: TRBV9; J: TRBJ2-7; DNA: TGTGCCAGCAGCGTATTGGGACAGGGGCTTCGCGAGCAGTACTTC; CDR3: CASSVLGQGLREQYF
size: .; D: .; V: TRBV28; J: TRBJ2-7; DNA: TGTGCCAGCCGACGGGGGTCGGGGTACGAGCAGTACTTC; CDR3: CASRRGSGYEQYF
size: .; D: .; V: TRBV7-8; J: TRBJ1-4; DNA: TGTGCCAGCAGTGGGGGTAGGGAGGAGAAACTGTTTTTT; CDR3: CASSGGREEKLFF
size: .; D: TRBD1; V: TRBV4-2; J: TRBJ2-1; DNA: TGTGCCAGCAGCCGAGAAGCAGGGGGTTTAGACAATGAGCAGTTCTTC; CDR3: CASSREAGGLDNEQFF
size: .; D: TRBD1; V: TRBV6-2/TRBV6-3; J: TRBJ1-6; DNA: TGTGCCAGCAGTTTCTCCGGGACAGGGATGAATTCACCCCTCCACTTT; CDR3: CASSFSGTGMNSPLHF
size: .; D: TRBD1; V: TRBV7-2; J: TRBJ2-2; DNA: TGTGCCAGCAGCTTAGTCCCCGGACAGGCGGCCGGGGAGCTGTTTTTT; CDR3: CASSLVPGQAAGELFF
size: .; D: .; V: TRBV5-1; J: TRBJ1-4; DNA: TGCGCCAGCAGCTTGGCCCAGGGTGGGTATTCAGAAAAACTGTTTTTT; CDR3: CASSLAQGGYSEKLFF
size: .; D: TRBD2; V: TRBV18; J: TRBJ2-1; DNA: TGTGCCAGCGCAGGACTAGCGGGGGTTAACAATGAGCAGTTCTTC; CDR3: CASAGLAGVNNEQFF
size: .; D: .; V: TRBV6-8; J: TRBJ2-3; DNA: TGTGCCAGCAGTTACGACTTCCCTTGGACAGGCCGGGAGAACACAGATACGCAGTATTTT; CDR3: CASSYDFPWTGRENTDTQYF
size: .; D: TRBD1; V: TRBV5-6; J: TRBJ1-1; DNA: TGTGCCAGCAGCTATGAACAGGGGTTCGATCTCAGGACTGAAGCTTTCTTT; CDR3: CASSYEQGFDLRTEAFF
size: .; D: .; V: TRBV6-5; J: TRBJ1-5; DNA: TGTGCCAGCAGTTACCAACAGGGAGGGGGTCAGCCCCAGCATTTT; CDR3: CASSYQQGGGQPQHF
size: .; D: TRBD1; V: TRBV24-1; J: TRBJ1-3; DNA: TGTGCCACCAGTCCGGGACAGGGGACAAACACCATATATTTT; CDR3: CATSPGQGTNTIYF
size: .; D: .; V: TRBV11-2; J: TRBJ2-3; DNA: TGTGCCAGCAGTCGAGACACAGATACGCAGTATTTT; CDR3: CASSRDTDTQYF
size: .; D: .; V: TRBV6-1; J: TRBJ2-3; DNA: TGTGCCAGCAGTGAACGGGTATACACAGATACGCAGTATTTT; CDR3: CASSERVYTDTQYF
size: .; D: TRBD1; V: TRBV4-3; J: TRBJ2-1; DNA: TGCGCCAGCAGCCAAGACGGGACAGGGGTCTACAATGAGCAGTTCTTC; CDR3: CASSQDGTGVYNEQFF
size: .; D: .; V: TRBV24-1; J: TRBJ1-1; DNA: TGTGCCACCAGTGATTACGGGATATCAGCTTTCTTT; CDR3: CATSDYGISAFF
size: .; D: .; V: TRBV3-1/TRBV3-2; J: TRBJ2-7; DNA: TGTGCCAGCAGCCAAGAATCGCGGTACGAGCAGTACTTC; CDR3: CASSQESRYEQYF